This T cell receptor beta chain derives from a study of T cells after yellow fever vaccination. At the level of the study: Fractions of limited cellularity were prepared by means of SMART-Seq v4 Ultra Low Input.

The germline gives CDR1 LNHNV, CDR2 YYDKDF (reference sequence). After removal of 0 bases from V and 5 bases from J, the junction contained 5 bases not matched to a gene. There are 15 residues in the CDR3. TCRdb itself ran the 5' RACE reads through MiXCR, one entry per CDR3 protein. Found here are 400,000 to 450,000 distinct CDR3 sequences, roughly 20% of them singletons; the top ten hold 15% to 20%. This specimen consisted of PBMCs, obtained before the yellow fever booster vaccination. This chain links TRBV15 with TRBJ2-7; TRBD1 matches at 9 bases. The TCR originated in a man aged 18 to 30 who received the YFV17D yellow fever vaccine. CDR3 region: CATSREGTGLNEQYF. CDR3 DNA sequence: TGTGCCACCAGCAGAGAGGGGACAGGGCTAAACGAGCAGTACTTC.